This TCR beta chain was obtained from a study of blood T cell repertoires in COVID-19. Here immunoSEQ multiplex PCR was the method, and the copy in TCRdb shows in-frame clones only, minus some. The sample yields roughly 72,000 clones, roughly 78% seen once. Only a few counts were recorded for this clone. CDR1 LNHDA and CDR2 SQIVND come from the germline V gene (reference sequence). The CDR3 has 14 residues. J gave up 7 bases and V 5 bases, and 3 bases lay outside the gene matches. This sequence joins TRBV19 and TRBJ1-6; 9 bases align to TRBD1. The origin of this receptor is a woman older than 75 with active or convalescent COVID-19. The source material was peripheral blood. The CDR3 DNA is TGTGCCAGTAGTGGGACAGGGAACAATTCACCCCTCCACTTT. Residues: CASSGTGNNSPLHF.